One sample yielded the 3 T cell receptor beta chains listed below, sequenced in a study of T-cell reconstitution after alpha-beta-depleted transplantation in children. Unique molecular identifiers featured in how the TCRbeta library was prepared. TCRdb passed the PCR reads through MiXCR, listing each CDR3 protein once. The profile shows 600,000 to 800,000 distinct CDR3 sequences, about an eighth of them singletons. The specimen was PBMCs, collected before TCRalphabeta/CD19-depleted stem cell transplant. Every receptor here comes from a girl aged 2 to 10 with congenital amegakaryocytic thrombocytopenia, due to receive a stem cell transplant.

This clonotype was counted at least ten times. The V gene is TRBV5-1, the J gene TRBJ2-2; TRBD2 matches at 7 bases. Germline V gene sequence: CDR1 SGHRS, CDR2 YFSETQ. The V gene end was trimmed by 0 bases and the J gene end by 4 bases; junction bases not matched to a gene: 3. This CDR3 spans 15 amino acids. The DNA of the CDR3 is TGCGCCAGCAGCTTGGGCGGGAGATCCACCGGGGAGCTGTTTTTT. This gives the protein CASSLGGRSTGELFF.

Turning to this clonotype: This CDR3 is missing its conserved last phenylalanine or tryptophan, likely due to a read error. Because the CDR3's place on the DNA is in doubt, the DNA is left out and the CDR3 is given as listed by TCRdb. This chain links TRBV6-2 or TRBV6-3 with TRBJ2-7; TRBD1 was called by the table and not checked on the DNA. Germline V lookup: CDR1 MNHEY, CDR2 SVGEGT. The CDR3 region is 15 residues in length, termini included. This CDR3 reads CATSTVPGQGHLYFI.

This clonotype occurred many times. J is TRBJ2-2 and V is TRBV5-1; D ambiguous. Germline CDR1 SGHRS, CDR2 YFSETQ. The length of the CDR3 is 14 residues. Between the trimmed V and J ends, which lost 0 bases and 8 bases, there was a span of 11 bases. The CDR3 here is CASSLAVGSGELFF. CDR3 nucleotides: TGCGCCAGCAGCTTGGCCGTGGGGTCAGGGGAGCTGTTTTTT.